The 20 T cell receptor beta chains below come from one sample, sequenced in a study of T cells in Graves' hyperthyroidism and ophthalmopathy. The TCR beta CDR3 regions underwent amplification using RNA transcripts as the source. The HTBI set primed first-round TCR CDR3 RT-PCR. A single record per CDR3 protein comes from TCRdb applying MiXCR to the multiplex PCR reads. The table lists hundreds of thousands of distinct CDR3 sequences, 18% of them singletons. Sequencing was carried out using blood. These receptors came from a middle-aged man with Graves' hyperthyroidism.

This chain joins TRBV28 and TRBJ2-5; a weak D match, TRBD2 (5 bases). Deletions cut 6 bases from V and 1 base from J, with 18 bases between. The CDR3 totals 16 residues. CDR1 is MDHEN, CDR2 SYDVKM, per germline. DNA of the CDR3: TGTGCCAGCAGCAAAAATGAGGGAACAGCCCAAGAGACCCAGTACTTC. It codes for CASSKNEGTAQETQYF.

This clonotype has ten or more counts. The chain joins TRBV20-1 to TRBJ2-1, with a tentative D call TRBD2 (6 bases). The CDR3 is 17 amino acids. The germline V and J ends were trimmed by 1 base and 4 bases, with 20 bases remaining between them. CDR1 is DFQATT and CDR2 is SNEGSKA in the germline V gene (reference sequence). CDR3 protein: CSARGPPSQRVYNEQFF. The CDR3 DNA is TGCAGTGCTAGAGGCCCCCCGAGCCAGCGGGTTTACAATGAGCAGTTCTTC.

This clonotype was recorded at least ten times. The CDR3 protein is CATSERGQGIQPQHF. The CDR3 coding sequence is TGTGCCACCAGTGAACGTGGACAGGGTATTCAGCCCCAGCATTTT. The chain is built from TRBV24-1 and TRBJ1-5, with 8 bases fitting TRBD1. J gave up 6 bases and V 4 bases, and 7 bases lay outside the gene matches. Looked up from germline, CDR1 is KGHDR and CDR2 is SFDVKD. This CDR3 has 15 amino acids.

The sample holds a few counts of this clonotype. V and J are TRBV9 and TRBJ2-2; D not resolved. Deletions cut 5 bases from V and 1 base from J, with 6 bases between. Germline CDR1 and CDR2: SGDLS and YYNGEE. The CDR3 consists of 13 residues. The CDR3 DNA follows: TGTGCCAGCAGTCGACAGAACACCGGGGAGCTGTTTTTT. Its translation is CASSRQNTGELFF.

The chain joins TRBV7-8 to TRBJ1-2; 8 bases map to TRBD1. The CDR3 spans 13 residues. The germline gives CDR1 SGHVS, CDR2 FQNEAQ. V lost 4 bases to trimming and J lost 8 bases; unmatched junction nucleotides: 6. The CDR3 sequence: CASSSRTGFGYTF. CDR3 nucleotides: TGTGCCAGCAGCTCACGGACAGGGTTCGGCTACACCTTC.

This clonotype was seen repeatedly, ten times or more. The chain is built from TRBV6-2 or TRBV6-3 and TRBJ2-3; 7 nucleotides align to TRBD1. The CDR3 extends over 15 amino acids. V dropped 5 bases and J dropped 4; count of bases not matched to a gene: 9. Germline lookup yields CDR1 MNHEY and CDR2 SVGEGT. The CDR3: CASSPLRDSSDTQYF. The CDR3 nucleotides are TGTGCCAGCAGTCCCCTTAGGGACAGCTCAGATACGCAGTATTTT.

The rearrangement links TRBV12-3 or TRBV12-4 to TRBJ2-3; D is unclear. V lost 3 bases and J lost 9, with 13 bases in between. CDR3 length: 13 amino acids. CDR3 in amino acids: CASSFGSTGTQYF. CDR3 DNA: TGTGCCAGCAGTTTTGGCTCAACCGGGACGCAGTATTTT.

This clonotype was counted ten times or more. The rearrangement links TRBV7-2 to TRBJ1-6; the D gene is possibly TRBD1 (6 bases). The V end lost 5 bases, the J end lost 13 bases, and 15 bases lay between the germline ends. The CDR3 spans 13 residues. Germline V CDR1 and CDR2: SGHTA, FQGNSA. The CDR3 spells CASSVDGQSPLHF. The CDR3 nucleotides are TGTGCCAGCAGCGTTGATGGACAGTCTCCCCTCCACTTT.

The DNA of the CDR3 is TGCAGTGCTAGAGATCAGGGGACAGGGACCTACGAGCAGTACTTC. Translation: CSARDQGTGTYEQYF. The rearrangement links TRBV20-1 to TRBJ2-7, with 9 bases fitting TRBD1. The CDR3 is 15 residues long. Germline assignment: CDR1 DFQATT and CDR2 SNEGSKA (reference sequence). J lost 2 bases, V lost 0 bases, and 5 bases had no gene match.

This clonotype was seen at least ten times. The V call is TRBV18, the J call TRBJ2-7, with D uncertain. Per the germline V gene, CDR1 is KGHSH and CDR2 is LQKENI. Trimming removed 2 bases from V and 0 bases from J, with 8 bases in between. The CDR3 covers 14 residues. CDR3 bases: TGTGCCAGCTCACCAAACGGTGGCTCCTACGAGCAGTACTTC. Translating it yields CASSPNGGSYEQYF.

This clonotype was found many times. The chain uses TRBV28 and TRBJ1-1, with 7 bases lining up with TRBD1. With 6 bases clipped from V and 4 bases from J, the junction kept 5 bases outside the gene matches. The germline V gene encodes CDR1 MDHEN and CDR2 SYDVKM. The CDR3 consists of 13 residues. CDR3 region: CASSLGQFTEAFF. CDR3 sequence (DNA): TGTGCCAGCAGCCTGGGACAGTTCACTGAAGCTTTCTTT.

This clonotype was seen at least ten times. The chain joins TRBV20-1 to TRBJ2-3; D not certain. Trimming left V 1 base short and J 3 bases short, with 11 bases between. CDR3 length: 14 residues. CDR1 DFQATT and CDR2 SNEGSKA come from the germline V gene (reference sequence). This chain's CDR3 is CSARGHGRTDTQYF. The DNA for the CDR3 is TGCAGTGCTAGAGGACACGGACGAACAGATACGCAGTATTTT.

Points on this clonotype: A much larger clone lies a single base off, so this may be a read error. Given the absence of the conserved phenylalanine or tryptophan at the CDR3 end, a read error is likely. Here the CDR3 reads CASSLEEALYGYTL. The CDR3 nucleotides are TGTGCCAGCAGCTTAGAAGAGGCTCTGTATGGCTACACCCTC. The rearrangement uses TRBV7-9 and TRBJ1-2; D remains ambiguous. Germline V gene data show CDR1 as SEHNR and CDR2 as FQNEAQ (reference sequence). The CDR3 spans 14 residues. Trimming shortened V by 1 base and J by 5 bases, and 11 bases separated the two germline ends.

The chain carries TRBV7-9 and TRBJ1-3; the match to TRBD1 covers 7 bases. The CDR3 sequence is 15 residues long. Losses at the gene ends were 5 bases for V and 3 bases for J; bases not matched to a gene: 7. Germline V gene lookup returns CDR1 SEHNR and CDR2 FQNEAQ (reference sequence). CDR3 region: CASSAGGLGGNTIYF. CDR3 nucleotides: TGTGCCAGCAGCGCAGGGGGTTTAGGTGGAAACACCATATATTTT. Drawing the rest from reference TRBV7-9 and TRBJ1-3, the complete variable domain is DTGVSQNPRHKITKRGQNVTFRCDPISEHNRLYWYRQTLGQGPEFLTYFQNEAQLEKSRLLSDRFSAERPKGSFSTLEIQRTEQGDSAMYLCASSAGGLGGNTIYFGEGSWLTVV.

The chain couples TRBV7-2 to TRBJ2-5; a weak D match, TRBD1 (6 bases). The CDR3 has 15 residues. The germline gives CDR1 SGHTA, CDR2 FQGNSA. Trimming removed 6 bases at V and 5 bases at J, with 19 bases between. The CDR3 loop reads CASRKPGTGWETQYF. CDR3 in DNA: TGTGCCAGCAGGAAGCCGGGCACAGGGTGGGAGACCCAGTACTTC.

This clonotype was recorded at least ten times. The chain is built from TRBV30 and TRBJ2-1; D is undetermined. Germline lookup yields CDR1 GTSNPN and CDR2 SVGIG (reference sequence). This CDR3 is built from 12 residues. The germline V and J ends were trimmed by 2 bases and 3 bases, with 5 bases remaining between them. This CDR3 is CAWSTFYNEQFF. Written as DNA, the CDR3 is TGTGCCTGGAGTACGTTCTACAATGAGCAGTTCTTC. Full variable domain (remainder filled in from reference TRBV30 and TRBJ2-1): SQTIHQWPATLVQPVGSPLSLECTVEGTSNPNLYWYRQAAGRGLQLLFYSVGIGQISSEVPQNLSASRPQDRQFILSSKKLLLSDSGFYLCAWSTFYNEQFFGPGTRLTVL.

In its sample, this clonotype was seen many times. V gene TRBV12-5 combines with J gene TRBJ2-3; 10 bases match TRBD2. This CDR3 region has 13 residues. The junction had 2 bases not matched to a gene; V was cut back by 6 bases and J by 5 bases. From germline, CDR1 is LGHNT and CDR2 FRNRAP. This chain's CDR3 is CASGLAGEDTQYF. CDR3 DNA: TGTGCTAGTGGGCTAGCGGGGGAAGATACGCAGTATTTT.

The V call is TRBV25-1, the J call TRBJ2-1; D tentatively fits TRBD1 or TRBD2 (6 bases each). From germline, CDR1 is MGHDK and CDR2 SYGVNS. CDR3 size: 15 residues. V was shortened by 5 bases and J by 5 bases, with 16 bases between the two germline ends. CDR3 protein: CASSRRGAKNNEQFF. The CDR3 region has the DNA TGTGCCAGCAGTCGTAGGGGGGCTAAGAACAATGAGCAGTTCTTC.

This chain links TRBV7-3 with TRBJ2-3, with D possibly being TRBD1 or TRBD2 (6 bases each). V was trimmed by 5 bases and J by 5 bases, leaving 11 bases between them. In germline, CDR1 is SGHTA, CDR2 FQGTGA. CDR3 length: 13 residues. This CDR3 is CASSRRGQDTQYF. The CDR3 coding sequence is TGTGCCAGCAGCCGACGGGGGCAAGATACGCAGTATTTT.

This clonotype was seen ten or more times. The chain joins TRBV5-6 to TRBJ2-3; D gene uncertain. Trimming took off 5 bases at V and 2 bases at J, with 6 bases between the two ends. Germline lookup yields CDR1 SGHDT and CDR2 YYEEEE. The CDR3 is made up of 12 amino acids. The CDR3 spells CASSLVTDTQYF. The CDR3 DNA sequence: TGTGCCAGCAGTCTCGTCACAGATACGCAGTATTTT.